This T cell receptor beta chain stems from a study of T cells in Graves' hyperthyroidism and ophthalmopathy. Diagnosis relied on clinical symptoms, serum thyroxine and TRAb, thyroid ultrasound and orbital computed tomography. With 7 bases removed from V and 7 bases from J, the gap between germline ends came to 14 bases. CDR3 size: 13 residues. TCR beta CDR3 regions were amplified from RNA. The HTBI primer set drove a first-round RT-PCR of the TCR CDR3. Each CDR3 protein is one row after TCRdb ran MiXCR on the multiplex PCR reads. The sample carries some 620,000 distinct CDR3 sequences, under 20% recorded once. Study-level findings and limits: Blood also showed most of the thyroid clonotypes that were expanded above 0.001.

At least ten counts were recorded for this clonotype. The antigen remains unidentified. The sequenced sample consisted of blood. V usage is TRBV12-3 or TRBV12-4 and J usage is TRBJ1-5; unclear D gene. The sequence was collected from a woman in her twenties or thirties with Graves' hyperthyroidism. The CDR3 reads CASTKRVNQPQHF. CDR3 DNA: TGTGCCAGCACCAAGAGGGTTAACCAGCCCCAGCATTTT.